This T cell receptor (beta chain) was captured in a study of follicular helper T cells after annual influenza vaccination. Turning to the study itself: Sampling occurred days 0, 7 and 28 after each influenza vaccination. The study, taken as a whole, reports: Undersampling of the much larger non-cTfh compartments could not be excluded for influenza clone enrichment.

Time point: 2015-2016 season, pre-vaccination. Germline CDR1 MGHRA, CDR2 YSYEKL. Trimming stripped 5 bases from V and 1 base from J, with 22 bases between. The CDR3 has 18 residues. Remarks on this clone: Its matching antigen is unknown.

Clones were read by immunoSEQ multiplex PCR, and TCRdb kept only the in-frame ones, dropping some. The sample records fewer than 15,000 clones, nearly 80% being singletons. The chain is built from TRBV4-1 and TRBJ2-3; D tentatively reads TRBD1 or TRBD2 (5 bases each). The receptor comes from an adult who received the influenza vaccine. Sequenced here: CXCR5- memory CD4+ T cells sorted from blood, sampled on the day of influenza vaccination. The CDR3 DNA follows: TGCGCCAGCAGCGGAGACACGAGACGAGGGGTTGGCACAGATACGCAGTATTTT. This gives the protein CASSGDTRRGVGTDTQYF.